A single sample gave rise to the 9 T cell receptor beta chains below, sequenced in a study of PD-1 blockade in classical Hodgkin lymphoma. This table comes from immunoSEQ multiplex PCR, and its TCRdb copy is limited to in-frame clones, with some not included. The table has just under 100,000 clones, roughly 88% seen once. Each and every patient relapsed after autologous stem cell transplantation, and patients got differing brentuximab vedotin exposure. The starting material was peripheral blood mononuclear cells (PBMCs), obtained at baseline. Every receptor here comes from a human donor with classical Hodgkin lymphoma.

V gene TRBV28 combines with J gene TRBJ1-2; the D gene is possibly TRBD1 (5 bases). The CDR3 sequence is 14 residues long. From germline, CDR1 is MDHEN and CDR2 SYDVKM. The V end lost 5 bases, the J end lost 4 bases, and 14 bases lay between the germline ends. CDR3 amino acids: CASSPTLRGYGYTF. As DNA, the CDR3 is TGTGCCAGCAGTCCCACCCTAAGGGGCTATGGCTACACCTTC.

The chain carries TRBV6-1 and TRBJ1-2; possible D gene TRBD1, 5 bases. V dropped 6 bases and J dropped 7 bases, with 18 bases sitting between them. The germline CDR1 and CDR2 sequences are MNHNS and SASEGT. This CDR3 region has 14 residues. The CDR3 protein is CASSLGPKSGGYTF. CDR3 nucleotide sequence: TGTGCCAGCAGCTTGGGACCTAAGTCGGGTGGCTACACCTTC.

The chain couples TRBV25-1 to TRBJ2-7, with 7 nucleotides matching TRBD2. Germline assignment: CDR1 MGHDK and CDR2 SYGVNS. CDR3 size: 14 residues. V shed 3 bases and J 7 bases; nucleotides not matched to a gene: 9. The CDR3: CASSDVGGAREQYF. The CDR3, as DNA: TGTGCCAGCAGTGACGTGGGAGGGGCGAGGGAGCAGTACTTC.

The V call is TRBV5-4, the J call TRBJ2-1; TRBD2 aligns across 7 bases. This CDR3 spans 14 amino acids. Losses at the gene ends were 2 bases for V and 1 base for J; bases not matched to a gene: 0. CDR1 and CDR2 (germline): SGHNT, YYREEE (reference sequence). CDR3 region: CASSLAGSYNEQFF. For the CDR3, the DNA is TGTGCCAGCAGCTTAGCGGGATCCTACAATGAGCAGTTCTTC. The full variable domain, in which reference TRBV5-4 and TRBJ2-1 provide the parts outside the CDR3, is ETGVTQSPTHLIKTRGQQVTLRCSSQSGHNTVSWYQQALGQGPQFIFQYYREEENGRGNFPPRFSGLQFPNYSSELNVNALELDDSALYLCASSLAGSYNEQFFGPGTRLTVL.

The V gene is TRBV11-2, the J gene TRBJ1-4; 9 bases align to TRBD1. Germline values: CDR1 SGHAT, CDR2 FQNNGV. This CDR3 has 17 amino acids. With 1 base clipped from V and 8 bases from J, the junction kept 11 bases outside the gene matches. The CDR3 coding sequence is TGTGCCAGCAGCTTAGGCCGGGGGACAGGGCTTGGGGAAAAACTGTTTTTT. This translates into CASSLGRGTGLGEKLFF.

V gene TRBV6-1 combines with J gene TRBJ1-5, with D perhaps matching TRBD1 (5 bases). CDR3 length equals 15 residues. Germline V gene sequence: CDR1 MNHNS, CDR2 SASEGT. V gave up 1 base and J gave up 6 bases, with 13 bases separating them. The CDR3 nucleotides are TGTGCCAGCAGTGAAGGTGGGCAGGGTAGTCAGCCCCAGCATTTT. Translated: CASSEGGQGSQPQHF.

CDR3 nucleotide sequence: TGTGTCTCGTGCCGGGATGCGGGGGGAAAACTGTTTTTT. It is translated as CVSCRDAGGKLFF. This chain uses TRBV2 with TRBJ1-4; tentatively, D is TRBD1 (5 bases). CDR1 SNHLY and CDR2 FYNNEI come from the germline V gene. The CDR3 extends over 13 amino acids.

The chain has TRBV10-3 and TRBJ2-2; D not resolved. CDR1 and CDR2 from the germline V gene are ENHRY and SYGVKD. Trimming stripped 9 bases from V and 1 base from J, with 9 bases between. CDR3 size: 13 residues. CDR3 region: CAIGGRNTGELFF. CDR3 bases: TGTGCCATTGGCGGAAGGAACACCGGGGAGCTGTTTTTT.

This chain connects TRBV10-3 to TRBJ2-1; perhaps TRBD2 as D (6 bases). The CDR3 is made up of 14 amino acids. Germline V gene sequence: CDR1 ENHRY, CDR2 SYGVKD. V was cut by 6 bases and J by 5 bases, with 14 bases left in between. Written as DNA, the CDR3 is TGTGCCATCAGCGGACTACATGCCAACAATGAGCAGTTCTTC. This gives the protein CAISGLHANNEQFF.